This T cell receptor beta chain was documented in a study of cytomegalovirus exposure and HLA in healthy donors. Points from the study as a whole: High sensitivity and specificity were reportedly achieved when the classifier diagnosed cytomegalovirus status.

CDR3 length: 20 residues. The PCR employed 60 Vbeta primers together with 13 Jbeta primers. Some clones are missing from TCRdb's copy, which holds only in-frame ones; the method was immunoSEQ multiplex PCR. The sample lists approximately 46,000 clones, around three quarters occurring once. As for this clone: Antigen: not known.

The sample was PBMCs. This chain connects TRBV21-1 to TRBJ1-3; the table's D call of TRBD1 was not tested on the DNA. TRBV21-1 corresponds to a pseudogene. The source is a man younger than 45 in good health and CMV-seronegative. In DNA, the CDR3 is TGTGCCAGCACCAACGGACAGGCCACAACCGCCTCGAGCTCTGGAAACACCATATATTTT. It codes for CASTNGQATTASSSGNTIYF.